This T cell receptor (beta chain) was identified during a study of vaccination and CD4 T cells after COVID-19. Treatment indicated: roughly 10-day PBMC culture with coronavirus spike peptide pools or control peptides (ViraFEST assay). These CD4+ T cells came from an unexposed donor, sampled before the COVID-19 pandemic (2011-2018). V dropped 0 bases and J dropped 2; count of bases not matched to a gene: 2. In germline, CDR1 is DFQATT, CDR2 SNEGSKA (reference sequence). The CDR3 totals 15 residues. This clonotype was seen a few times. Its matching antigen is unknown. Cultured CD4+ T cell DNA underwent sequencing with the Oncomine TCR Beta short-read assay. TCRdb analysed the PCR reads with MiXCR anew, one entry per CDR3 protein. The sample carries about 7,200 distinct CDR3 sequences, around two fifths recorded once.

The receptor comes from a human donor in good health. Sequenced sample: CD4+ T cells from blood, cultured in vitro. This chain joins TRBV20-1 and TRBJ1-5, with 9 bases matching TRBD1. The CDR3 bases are TGCAGTGCTAGAGACCGGACAGGGGGCAATCAGCCCCAGCATTTT. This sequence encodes CSARDRTGGNQPQHF.